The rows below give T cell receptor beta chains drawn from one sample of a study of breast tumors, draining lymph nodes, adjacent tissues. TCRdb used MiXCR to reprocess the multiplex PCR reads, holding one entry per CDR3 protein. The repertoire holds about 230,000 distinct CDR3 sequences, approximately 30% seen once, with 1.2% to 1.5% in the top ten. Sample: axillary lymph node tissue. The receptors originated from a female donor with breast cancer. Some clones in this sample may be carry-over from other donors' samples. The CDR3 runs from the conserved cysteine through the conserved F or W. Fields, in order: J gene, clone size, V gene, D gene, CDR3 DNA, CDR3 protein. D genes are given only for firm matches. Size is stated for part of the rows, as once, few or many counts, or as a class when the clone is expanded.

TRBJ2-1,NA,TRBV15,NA,TGTGCCACCAGCAGAGGACACAATGAGCAGTTCTTC,CATSRGHNEQFF
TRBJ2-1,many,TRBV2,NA,TGTGCCAGCAGTGAACGTAAGGCGATCTCCTACAATGAGCAGTTCTTC,CASSERKAISYNEQFF
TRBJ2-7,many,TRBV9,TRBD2,TGTGCCAGCAGTTACGGGACTAGCGGGGACGAGCAGTACTTC,CASSYGTSGDEQYF
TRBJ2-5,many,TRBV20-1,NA,TGCAGTGCTACATACGGAGACGGAGAGACCCAGTACTTC,CSATYGDGETQYF
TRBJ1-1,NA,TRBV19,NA,TGTGCCAGTATGGACACTGAAGCTTTCTTT,CASMDTEAFF
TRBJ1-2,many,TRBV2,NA,TGTGCCAGCAGTGAGGACGGTAGCTATGGCTACACCTTC,CASSEDGSYGYTF
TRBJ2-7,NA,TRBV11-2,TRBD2,TGTGCCAGCAGCTCGTCCGGGACTACCGGGCCCCGCTCCTACGAGCAGTACTTC,CASSSSGTTGPRSYEQYF
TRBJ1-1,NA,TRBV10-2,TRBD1,TGCGCCAGCAGCTTGTCCGGGACAGGCACTGAAGCTTTCTTT,CASSLSGTGTEAFF
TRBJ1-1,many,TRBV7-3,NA,TGTGCCAGCAGCTTAAAAGCCAGTTCGGACACTGAAGCTTTCTTT,CASSLKASSDTEAFF
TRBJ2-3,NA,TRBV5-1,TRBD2,TGCGCCAGCAGCTTGGGGGGACTAGCGGGAGATACGCAGTATTTT,CASSLGGLAGDTQYF
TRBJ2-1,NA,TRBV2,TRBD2,TGTGCCAGCAGTTCTCGGGGAGGGTCTTACAATGAGCAGTTCTTC,CASSSRGGSYNEQFF
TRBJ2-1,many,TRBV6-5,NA,TGTGCCAGCAGTTACCTCCAAGCGATCAACAATGAGCAGTTCTTC,CASSYLQAINNEQFF
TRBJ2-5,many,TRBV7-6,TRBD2,TGTGCCAGCTCTGGGAGCGGGAGGGGGCTAGAGACCCAGTACTTC,CASSGSGRGLETQYF
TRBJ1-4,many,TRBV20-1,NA,TGCAGTGCCCCCGTCGATAGGGGAAATGAAAAACTGTTTTTT,CSAPVDRGNEKLFF
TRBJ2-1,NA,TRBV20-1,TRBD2,TGCAGTGCTATACGACTAGCTAGCGGGAGAGGCAATGAGCAGTTCTTC,CSAIRLASGRGNEQFF
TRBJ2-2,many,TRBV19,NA,TGTGCCAGTAGTCCGACCTCACTCCGACAGGCCAACACCGGGGAGCTGTTTTTT,CASSPTSLRQANTGELFF
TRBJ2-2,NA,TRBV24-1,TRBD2,TGTGCCACCAGTGACGGATCTTGGGCGGGAGTGCGAACCGGGGAGCTGTTTTTT,CATSDGSWAGVRTGELFF
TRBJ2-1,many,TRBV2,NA,TGTGCCAGCAGTGAGGAGATAGAGGCCTACAATGAGCAGTTCTTC,CASSEEIEAYNEQFF
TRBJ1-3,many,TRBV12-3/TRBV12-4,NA,TGTGCCAGCAGTTTAGGCTTCTCCATCAGGGCGGACACCATATATTTT,CASSLGFSIRADTIYF
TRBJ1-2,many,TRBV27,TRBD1,TGTGCCAGCAGTTTATCCGGCAGGGGGGCTGGCTACACCTTC,CASSLSGRGAGYTF
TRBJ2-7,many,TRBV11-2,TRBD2,TGTGCCAGCAGTCTAGCGGCCCTGTCCTACGAGCAGTACTTC,CASSLAALSYEQYF
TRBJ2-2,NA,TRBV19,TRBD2,TGTGCCAGTAAAGGAATCGGGCTAGCGGGAGGGAAAACCGGGGAGCTGTTTTTT,CASKGIGLAGGKTGELFF
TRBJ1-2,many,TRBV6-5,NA,TGTGCCAGCCATGAACGCGTGGCGTTTGGCTACACCTTC,CASHERVAFGYTF
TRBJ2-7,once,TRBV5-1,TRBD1,TGCGCCAGCAGACAATTTCCGGGACAGGGCAGGGAGCAGTACTTC,CASRQFPGQGREQYF
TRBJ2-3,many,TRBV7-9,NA,TGTGCCAGCAGCTTCAGAAACGGGAGAGGAGATACGCAGTATTTT,CASSFRNGRGDTQYF
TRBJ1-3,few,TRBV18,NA,TGTGCCAGCTCACCACCGACGGGGGCCGCTAGAGGAAACACCATATATTTT,CASSPPTGAARGNTIYF
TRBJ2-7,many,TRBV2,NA,TGTGCCAGCAGTGAACGAGGGTGGGAGCAGTACTTC,CASSERGWEQYF
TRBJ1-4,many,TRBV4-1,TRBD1,TGCGCCAGCAGCCTCCGTGGGACAGGAGGAAAACTGTTTTTT,CASSLRGTGGKLFF
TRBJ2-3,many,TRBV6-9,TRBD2,TGTGCCAGCAGTATCAGGGTAGCGGGAGTAAGAGATACGCAGTATTTT,CASSIRVAGVRDTQYF
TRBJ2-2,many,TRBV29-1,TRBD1,TGCAGCGCCACTGACAGGGCCGGCACCGGGGAGCTGTTTTTT,CSATDRAGTGELFF
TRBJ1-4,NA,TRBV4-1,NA,TGCGCCAGCAGCCAAGGGGGCTGGGCAGATAATGAAAAACTGTTTTTT,CASSQGGWADNEKLFF
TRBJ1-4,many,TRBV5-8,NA,TGTGCCAGCAGCTTGAATTTGATTGAGAGGACAGTATCTAATGAAAAACTGTTTTTT,CASSLNLIERTVSNEKLFF
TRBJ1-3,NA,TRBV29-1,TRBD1,TGCAGCGTAGTAAGCCAGGGGGCAGGGAGGAGTAGAAACACCATATATTTT,CSVVSQGAGRSRNTIYF
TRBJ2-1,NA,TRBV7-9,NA,TGTGCCAGCAGCCCAACTCAGGGCCAGAGCTCCTACAATGAGCAGTTCTTC,CASSPTQGQSSYNEQFF
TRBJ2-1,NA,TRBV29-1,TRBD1,TGCAGCGTTGAAGCGGGACAGGGGTCCTACAATGAGCAGTTCTTC,CSVEAGQGSYNEQFF
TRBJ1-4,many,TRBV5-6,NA,TGTGCCACCGGTCGCCGACCTAATGAAAAACTGTTTTTT,CATGRRPNEKLFF
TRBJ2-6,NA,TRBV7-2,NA,TGTGCCAGCAGCACAGGAGGGGGGGCCAACGTCCTGACTTTC,CASSTGGGANVLTF
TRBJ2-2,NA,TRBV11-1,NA,TGTGCCAGCAGGCAACAGAACACCGGGGAGCTGTTTTTT,CASRQQNTGELFF
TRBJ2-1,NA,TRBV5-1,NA,TGCGCCAGCAGCTTGGGAGGGATCTACAATGAGCAGTTCTTC,CASSLGGIYNEQFF
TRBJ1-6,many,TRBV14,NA,TGTGCCAGCTCGGGGGAATCCTATAATTCACCCCTCCACTTT,CASSGESYNSPLHF
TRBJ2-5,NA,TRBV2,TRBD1,TGTGCCAGCAAACAGGGGATTGGTGAGACCCAGTACTTC,CASKQGIGETQYF
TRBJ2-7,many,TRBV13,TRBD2,TGTGCCAGCAGCCTCGGACTAGCGGGAGCAGGTGGGGCATACGAGCAGTACTTC,CASSLGLAGAGGAYEQYF
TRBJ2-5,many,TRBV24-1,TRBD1,TGTGCCACCAGGGGACAGGGCGTTGGGGAGACCCAGTACTTC,CATRGQGVGETQYF
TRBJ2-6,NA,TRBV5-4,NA,TGTGCCAGCAGCTCCAAGAGCCGGGCCCACTCTGGGGCCAACGTCCTGACTTTC,CASSSKSRAHSGANVLTF
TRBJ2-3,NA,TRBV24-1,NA,TGTGTCACCAGTGATGGAAGGGGGGTCCCAGATACGCAGTATTTT,CVTSDGRGVPDTQYF
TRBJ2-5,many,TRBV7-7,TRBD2,TGTGCTAGCAGCCGAAGCGGGAGATGGGAGACCCAGTACTTC,CASSRSGRWETQYF
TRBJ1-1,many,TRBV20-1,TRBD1,TGCAGTGCTAGATGGGACCTTAGACAGGGTCCCCGGAACACTGAAGCTTTCTTT,CSARWDLRQGPRNTEAFF
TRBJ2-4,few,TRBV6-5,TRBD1,TGTGCCAGCAGTTACTCGAAAACAGGGGAAAACATTCAGTACTTC,CASSYSKTGENIQYF
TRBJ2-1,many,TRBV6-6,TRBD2,TGTGCCAGCAGCCCCGGGACTAGCGGGTACAATGAGCAGTTCTTC,CASSPGTSGYNEQFF
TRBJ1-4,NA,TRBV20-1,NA,TGCAGTGCTAGAGCCCGGGAAAAACTGTTTTTT,CSARAREKLFF
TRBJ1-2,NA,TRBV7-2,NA,NA,CASSFYICSASPGVYGYTF
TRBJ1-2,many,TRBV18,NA,TGTGCCAGCTCTCCCAAGGGCGGGGCGAATGGCTACACCTTC,CASSPKGGANGYTF
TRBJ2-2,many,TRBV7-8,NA,TGTGCCAGCAGCTTAGCCCTCGGGGAGCTGTTTTTT,CASSLALGELFF
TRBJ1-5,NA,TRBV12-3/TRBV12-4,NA,TGTGCTAGCCATACAGGGAGGACTCAGCCCCAGCATTTT,CASHTGRTQPQHF